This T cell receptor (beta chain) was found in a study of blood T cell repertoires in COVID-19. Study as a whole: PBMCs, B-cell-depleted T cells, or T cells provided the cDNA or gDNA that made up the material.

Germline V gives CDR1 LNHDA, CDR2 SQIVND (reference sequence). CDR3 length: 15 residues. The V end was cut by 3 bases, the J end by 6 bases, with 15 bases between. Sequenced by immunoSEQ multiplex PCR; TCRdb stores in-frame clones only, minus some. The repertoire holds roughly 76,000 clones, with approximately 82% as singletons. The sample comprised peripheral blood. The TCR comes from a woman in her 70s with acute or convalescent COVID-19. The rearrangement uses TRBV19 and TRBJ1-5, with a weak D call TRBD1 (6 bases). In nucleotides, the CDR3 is TGTGCCAGTAGTATGGGTCCGGGGGGGCTTCAGCCCCAGCATTTT. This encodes CASSMGPGGLQPQHF.